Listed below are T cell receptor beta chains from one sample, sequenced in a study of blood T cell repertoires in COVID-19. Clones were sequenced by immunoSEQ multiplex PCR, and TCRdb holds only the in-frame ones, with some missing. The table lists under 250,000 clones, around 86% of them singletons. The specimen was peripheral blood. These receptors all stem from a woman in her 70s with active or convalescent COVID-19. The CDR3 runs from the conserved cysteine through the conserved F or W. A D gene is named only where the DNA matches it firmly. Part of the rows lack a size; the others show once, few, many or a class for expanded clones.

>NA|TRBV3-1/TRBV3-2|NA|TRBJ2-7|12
CASSLETYEQYF
TGTGCCAGCAGCCTCGAGACCTACGAGCAGTACTTC
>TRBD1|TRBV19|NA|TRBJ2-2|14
CASSGTVNTGELFF
TGTGCCAGTTCCGGGACAGTCAACACCGGGGAGCTGTTTTTT
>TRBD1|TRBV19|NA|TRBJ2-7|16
CASSPLSGQVSYEQYF
TGTGCCAGTAGCCCTCTCTCGGGACAGGTATCCTACGAGCAGTACTTC
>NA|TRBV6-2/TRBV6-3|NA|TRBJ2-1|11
CASSPFNEQFF
TGTGCCAGCAGCCCCTTTAATGAGCAGTTCTTC
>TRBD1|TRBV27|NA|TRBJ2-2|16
CASSAYRGMNTGELFF
TGTGCCAGCAGTGCCTACAGGGGAATGAACACCGGGGAGCTGTTTTTT
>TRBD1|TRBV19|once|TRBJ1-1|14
CASRSTGGLTEAFF
TGTGCCAGTAGATCGACAGGGGGCTTAACTGAAGCTTTCTTT
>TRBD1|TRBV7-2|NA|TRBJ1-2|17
CASSLAGQGLGSGGYTF
TGTGCCAGCAGCTTAGCGGGACAGGGGTTGGGATCGGGTGGCTACACCTTC
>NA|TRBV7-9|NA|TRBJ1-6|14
CASTLEGVNSPLHF
TGTGCCAGCACCCTCGAAGGGGTCAACTCACCCCTCCACTTT
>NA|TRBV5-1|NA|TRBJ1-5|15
CASSLDGQANQPQHF
TGCGCCAGCAGCTTGGACGGACAAGCTAATCAGCCCCAGCATTTT
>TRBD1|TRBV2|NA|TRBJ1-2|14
CASRTLDRNFGYTF
TGTGCCAGCAGAACCCTGGACAGGAATTTTGGCTACACCTTC
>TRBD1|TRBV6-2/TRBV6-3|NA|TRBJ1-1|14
CASSTVTGDTEAFF
TGTGCCAGCAGCACCGTTACAGGGGACACTGAAGCTTTCTTT
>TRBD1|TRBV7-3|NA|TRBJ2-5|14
CASSLSGGLETQYF
TGTGCCAGCAGCTTATCAGGGGGCCTTGAGACCCAGTACTTC
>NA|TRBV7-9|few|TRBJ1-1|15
CASSLAGGLNTEAFF
TGTGCCAGCAGCTTAGCAGGAGGTTTGAACACTGAAGCTTTCTTT
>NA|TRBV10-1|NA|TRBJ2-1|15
CASSGRGGRGSPQFF
TGCGCCAGCAGCGGGAGAGGGGGGCGGGGGTCCCCTCAGTTCTTC
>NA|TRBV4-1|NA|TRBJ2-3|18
CASSQDGRGLATMDTQYF
TGCGCCAGCAGCCAAGATGGCCGTGGGCTAGCGACGATGGATACGCAGTATTTT
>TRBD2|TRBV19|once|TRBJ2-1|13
CASRSAGGNEQFF
TGTGCCAGTAGATCAGCGGGGGGCAATGAGCAGTTCTTC
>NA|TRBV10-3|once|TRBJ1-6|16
CAISGGRKGSNSPLHF
TGTGCCATCAGTGGAGGCAGAAAAGGTTCCAATTCACCCCTCCACTTT
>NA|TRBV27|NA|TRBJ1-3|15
CASRESGRVGNTIYF
TGTGCCAGCCGAGAGTCAGGAAGAGTGGGAAACACCATATATTTT
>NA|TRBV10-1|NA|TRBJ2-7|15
CASSDEQDRAQGQYF
TGCGCCAGCAGTGACGAACAGGACCGAGCGCAGGGGCAGTACTTC
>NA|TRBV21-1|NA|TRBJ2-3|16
CASSKVMGWAGDTQYF
TGTGCCAGCAGCAAAGTGATGGGATGGGCGGGAGATACGCAGTATTTT
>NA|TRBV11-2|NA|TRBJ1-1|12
CASSSNGPEAFF
TGTGCCAGCAGCTCCAATGGGCCTGAAGCTTTCTTT
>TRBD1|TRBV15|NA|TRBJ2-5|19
CATSREIIPGTGEGETQYF
TGTGCCACCAGCAGAGAAATTATTCCCGGGACAGGGGAAGGAGAGACCCAGTACTTC
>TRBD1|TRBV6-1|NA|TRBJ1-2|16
CASSQGAGGAYYGYTF
TGTGCCAGCAGTCAAGGGGCAGGGGGCGCTTACTATGGCTACACCTTC
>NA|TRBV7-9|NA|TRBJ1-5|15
CASTPGTNSNQPQHF
TGTGCCAGCACCCCTGGGACAAATAGCAATCAGCCCCAGCATTTT
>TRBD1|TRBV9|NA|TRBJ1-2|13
CASSVDRGLGYTF
TGTGCCAGCAGCGTAGACAGGGGGTTGGGCTACACCTTC
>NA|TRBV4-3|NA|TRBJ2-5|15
CASSQATGRQETQYF
TGCGCCAGCAGCCAAGCGACAGGCCGACAAGAGACCCAGTACTTC
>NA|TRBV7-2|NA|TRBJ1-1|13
CASSRQLNTEAFF
TGTGCCAGCAGCCGACAGTTGAACACTGAAGCTTTCTTT
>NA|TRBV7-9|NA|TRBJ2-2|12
CASSQEAGELFF
TGTGCCAGCAGTCAGGAGGCCGGGGAGCTGTTTTTT
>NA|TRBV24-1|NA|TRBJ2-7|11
CATSAGYEQYF
TGTGCCACCAGTGCGGGCTACGAGCAGTACTTC
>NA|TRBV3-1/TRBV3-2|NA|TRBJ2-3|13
CASSLLRGDTQYF
TGTGCCAGCAGCCTACTAAGGGGAGATACGCAGTATTTT
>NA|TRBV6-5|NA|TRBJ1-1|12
CASSLRGSEAFF
TGTGCCAGCAGTCTCAGGGGTTCTGAAGCTTTCTTT
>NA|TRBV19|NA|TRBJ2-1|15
CASKISRQSANEQFF
TGTGCCAGTAAAATCTCGAGGCAGAGTGCGAATGAGCAGTTCTTC
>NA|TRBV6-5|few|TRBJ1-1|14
CASSRGVANTEAFF
TGTGCCAGCAGTCGAGGTGTTGCTAACACTGAAGCTTTCTTT
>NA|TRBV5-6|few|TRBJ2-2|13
CASMTGNTGELFF
TGTGCCAGCATGACAGGGAACACCGGGGAGCTGTTTTTT
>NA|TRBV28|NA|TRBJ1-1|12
CASSFQTSEAFF
TGTGCCAGCAGTTTCCAAACATCTGAAGCTTTCTTT
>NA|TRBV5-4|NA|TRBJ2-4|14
CASRMQGNKNIQYF
TGTGCCAGCAGAATGCAGGGGAACAAAAACATTCAGTACTTC
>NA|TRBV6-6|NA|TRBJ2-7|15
CASSYSPAVSYEQYF
TGTGCCAGCAGTTACTCGCCAGCGGTAAGCTACGAGCAGTACTTC
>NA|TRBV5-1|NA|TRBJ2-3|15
CASSPGQYSTDTQYF
TGCGCCAGCAGCCCAGGACAGTACAGCACAGATACGCAGTATTTT
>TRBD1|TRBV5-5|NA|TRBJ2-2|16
CASSLRQGGWAGELFF
TGTGCCAGCAGCTTGCGACAGGGGGGATGGGCCGGGGAGCTGTTTTTT
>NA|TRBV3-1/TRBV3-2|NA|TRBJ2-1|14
CASSQAPGGGEQFF
TGTGCCAGCAGCCAAGCTCCGGGGGGCGGTGAGCAGTTCTTC
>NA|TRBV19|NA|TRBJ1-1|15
CASSSLPTSRTEAFF
TGTGCCAGTAGTAGTTTACCCACCTCGCGCACTGAAGCTTTCTTT
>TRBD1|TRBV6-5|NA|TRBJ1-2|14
CASSRRGTGYGYTF
TGTGCCAGCAGTCGCAGGGGGACTGGCTATGGCTACACCTTC
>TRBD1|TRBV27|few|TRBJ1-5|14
CASSTTGGHQPQHF
TGTGCCAGCAGTACGACAGGGGGCCATCAGCCCCAGCATTTT
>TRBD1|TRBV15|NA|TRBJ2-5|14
CATSRDRQGVTQYF
TGTGCCACCAGCAGAGATCGACAGGGGGTGACCCAGTACTTC
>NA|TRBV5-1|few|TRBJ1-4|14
CASSPEGRSGGLFF
TGCGCCAGCAGCCCGGAAGGTAGGAGTGGAGGACTGTTTTTT
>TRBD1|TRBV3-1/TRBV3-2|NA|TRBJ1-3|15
CASSSVQGDRNTIYF
TGTGCCAGCAGCTCCGTACAGGGGGATAGAAACACCATATATTTT